This T cell receptor beta chain derives from a study of CD8 T cells in Susac syndrome. RNA, at about 0.5 to 1 ug, was reverse transcribed with random hexamers. Each CDR3 protein is one row after TCRdb ran MiXCR on the immunoSEQ multiplex PCR reads. The data hold 140,000 to 150,000 distinct CDR3 sequences, with approximately 94% observed a single time. V was cut by 3 bases and J by 9 bases, with 6 bases left in between. CDR3 length equals 11 residues. Germline V gene data show CDR1 as LGHDT and CDR2 as YNNKEL (reference sequence). This chain joins TRBV3-1 and TRBJ2-1; maybe TRBD2 (5 bases). This clonotype was sampled from a human donor with Susac syndrome. The specimen was CD4+ T cells from PBMCs. This CDR3 reads CASSHAGEQFF. The CDR3 bases are TGTGCCAGCAGCCATGCGGGTGAGCAGTTCTTC.